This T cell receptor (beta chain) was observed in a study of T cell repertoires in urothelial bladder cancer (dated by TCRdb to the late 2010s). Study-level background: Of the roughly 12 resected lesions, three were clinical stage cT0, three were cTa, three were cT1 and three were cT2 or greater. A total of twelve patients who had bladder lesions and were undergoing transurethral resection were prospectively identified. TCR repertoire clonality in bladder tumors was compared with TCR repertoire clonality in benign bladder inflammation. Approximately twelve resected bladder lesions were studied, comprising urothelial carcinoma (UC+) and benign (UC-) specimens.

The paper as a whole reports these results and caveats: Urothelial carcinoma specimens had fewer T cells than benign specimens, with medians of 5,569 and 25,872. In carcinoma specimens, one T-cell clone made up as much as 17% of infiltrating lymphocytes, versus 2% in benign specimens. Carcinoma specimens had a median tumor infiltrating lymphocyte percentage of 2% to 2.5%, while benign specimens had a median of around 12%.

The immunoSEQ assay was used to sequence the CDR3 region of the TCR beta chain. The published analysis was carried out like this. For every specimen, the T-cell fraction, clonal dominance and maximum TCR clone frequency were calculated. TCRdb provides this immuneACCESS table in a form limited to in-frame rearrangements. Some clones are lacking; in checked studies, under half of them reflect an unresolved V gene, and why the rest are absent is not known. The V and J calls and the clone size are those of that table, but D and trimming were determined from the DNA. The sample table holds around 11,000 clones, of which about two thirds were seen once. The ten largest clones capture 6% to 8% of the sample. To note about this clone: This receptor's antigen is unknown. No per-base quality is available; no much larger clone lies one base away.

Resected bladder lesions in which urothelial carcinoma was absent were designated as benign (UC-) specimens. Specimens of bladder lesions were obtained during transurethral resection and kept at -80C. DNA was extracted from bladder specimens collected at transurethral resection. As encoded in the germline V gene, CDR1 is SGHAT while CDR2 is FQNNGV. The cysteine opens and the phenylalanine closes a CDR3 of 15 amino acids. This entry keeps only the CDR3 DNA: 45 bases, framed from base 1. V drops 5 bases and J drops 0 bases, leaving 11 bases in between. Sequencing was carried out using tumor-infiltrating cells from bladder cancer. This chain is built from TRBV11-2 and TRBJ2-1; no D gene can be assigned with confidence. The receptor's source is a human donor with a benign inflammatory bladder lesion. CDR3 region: CASSNSLSSYNEQFF. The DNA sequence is TGTGCCAGCAGCAACAGCCTAAGCTCCTACAATGAGCAGTTCTTC.